These T cell receptor beta chains were read from a single sample in a study of human T cells and chemical hapten exposure. TCRdb analysed the RACE reads with MiXCR anew, one entry per CDR3 protein. This sample yields roughly 110,000 distinct CDR3 sequences, of which more than 10% are seen a single time; around 1.7% belongs to the top ten. Sample: whole blood, taken in connection with sensitization to the hapten diphenylcyclopropenone (DPC). The receptors originated from a woman between 50 and 59 years old with alopecia areata. Some clones in this sample may be carry-over from other donors' samples. Both conserved end residues are part of each CDR3. Fields, in order: V gene, CDR3 length, J gene, clone size, D gene, CDR3 DNA, CDR3 protein. D genes are given only for firm matches. Where a row states a size, it is once, few, many or the class of an expanded clone; other rows omit it.

v_call: TRBV6-5; cdr3_length: 15; j_call: TRBJ1-4; clone_size: .; d_call: .; cdr3_nt: TGTGCCAGCAGACAAAACGGGGCGCAACGGGAAAAACTGTTTTTT; cdr3_aa: CASRQNGAQREKLFF
v_call: TRBV6-6; cdr3_length: 16; j_call: TRBJ2-6; clone_size: few; d_call: TRBD1; cdr3_nt: TGTGCCAGCAGTTCGGGACAGGGTAGTGGGGCCAACGTCCTGACTTTC; cdr3_aa: CASSSGQGSGANVLTF
v_call: TRBV6-2/TRBV6-3; cdr3_length: 16; j_call: TRBJ2-7; clone_size: .; d_call: TRBD2; cdr3_nt: TGTGCCAGCAGTTCCCCCGGGAGCGGGGGATCCTACGAGCAGTACTTC; cdr3_aa: CASSSPGSGGSYEQYF
v_call: TRBV29-1; cdr3_length: 11; j_call: TRBJ2-3; clone_size: .; d_call: .; cdr3_nt: TGCAGCGTTTTGTTCACAGATACGCAGTATTTT; cdr3_aa: CSVLFTDTQYF
v_call: TRBV6-5; cdr3_length: 17; j_call: TRBJ1-4; clone_size: .; d_call: .; cdr3_nt: TGTGCCAGCAGTTACTCAGGACAGCCGTCCACTAATGAAAAACTGTTTTTT; cdr3_aa: CASSYSGQPSTNEKLFF
v_call: TRBV20-1; cdr3_length: 13; j_call: TRBJ1-5; clone_size: .; d_call: .; cdr3_nt: TGCAGTGCTAGGGACGAGGGGAATCAGCCCCAGCATTTT; cdr3_aa: CSARDEGNQPQHF
v_call: TRBV11-3; cdr3_length: 14; j_call: TRBJ2-2; clone_size: .; d_call: .; cdr3_nt: TGTGCCAGCAGCTTAGACAGGGGCACCGGGGAGCTGTTTTTT; cdr3_aa: CASSLDRGTGELFF
v_call: TRBV5-6; cdr3_length: 17; j_call: TRBJ2-7; clone_size: .; d_call: .; cdr3_nt: TGTGCCAGCAGCTTGGAAAGAGTGAGCAGGGATACCTACGAGCAGTACTTC; cdr3_aa: CASSLERVSRDTYEQYF
v_call: TRBV7-9; cdr3_length: 14; j_call: TRBJ2-1; clone_size: few; d_call: .; cdr3_nt: TGTGCCAGCAGCCTCGGATCCGGGTACAATGAGCAGTTCTTC; cdr3_aa: CASSLGSGYNEQFF
v_call: TRBV6-5; cdr3_length: 11; j_call: TRBJ1-1; clone_size: .; d_call: .; cdr3_nt: TGTGCCAGCAGTTGGGCAAGGGGGGAAACCTTT; cdr3_aa: CASSWARGETF
v_call: TRBV7-9; cdr3_length: 14; j_call: TRBJ1-2; clone_size: .; d_call: .; cdr3_nt: TGTGCCAGCAGCTTCGCAGTTAATAACTATGGCTACACCTTC; cdr3_aa: CASSFAVNNYGYTF
v_call: TRBV5-1; cdr3_length: 13; j_call: TRBJ1-1; clone_size: .; d_call: .; cdr3_nt: TGCGCCAGCAGCTTGCTGGAGAACACTGAAGCTTTCTTT; cdr3_aa: CASSLLENTEAFF
v_call: TRBV29-1; cdr3_length: 12; j_call: TRBJ2-7; clone_size: few; d_call: .; cdr3_nt: TGCAGCGTTGGCGACATAGGCTACGAGCAGTACTTC; cdr3_aa: CSVGDIGYEQYF
v_call: TRBV4-2; cdr3_length: 17; j_call: TRBJ1-3; clone_size: few; d_call: .; cdr3_nt: TGTGCCAGCAGCCAAGAACGAGCAGGAGACTCTGGAAACACCATATATTTT; cdr3_aa: CASSQERAGDSGNTIYF
v_call: TRBV7-2; cdr3_length: 14; j_call: TRBJ1-4; clone_size: .; d_call: .; cdr3_nt: TGTGCCAGCAGCGTTACAGGGAATAATGAAAAACTGTTTTTT; cdr3_aa: CASSVTGNNEKLFF
v_call: TRBV29-1; cdr3_length: 12; j_call: TRBJ2-7; clone_size: few; d_call: .; cdr3_nt: TGCAGCGTTGGGGAGGTCTACTACGAGCAGTACTTC; cdr3_aa: CSVGEVYYEQYF
v_call: TRBV29-1; cdr3_length: 14; j_call: TRBJ2-1; clone_size: .; d_call: .; cdr3_nt: TGCAGCGCCAGGGACGTAGCCTCCTACAATGAGCAGTTCTTC; cdr3_aa: CSARDVASYNEQFF
v_call: TRBV12-3/TRBV12-4; cdr3_length: 15; j_call: TRBJ1-6; clone_size: few; d_call: TRBD1; cdr3_nt: TGTGCCAGCAGTTTATCGACAGGGGGTGCTTCACCCCTCCACTTT; cdr3_aa: CASSLSTGGASPLHF
v_call: TRBV19; cdr3_length: 14; j_call: TRBJ1-5; clone_size: .; d_call: TRBD1; cdr3_nt: TGTGCCAGTAGGGACCGGGACAGCACTCAGCCCCAGCATTTT; cdr3_aa: CASRDRDSTQPQHF
v_call: TRBV20-1; cdr3_length: 13; j_call: TRBJ1-1; clone_size: few; d_call: .; cdr3_nt: TGCAGTGCTAGGACAGCCATGAACACTGAAGCTTTCTTT; cdr3_aa: CSARTAMNTEAFF
v_call: TRBV7-2; cdr3_length: 19; j_call: TRBJ2-6; clone_size: few; d_call: .; cdr3_nt: TGTGCCAGCAGCCCTCGGACAGAGTTCACATTCTCTGGGGCCAACGTCCTGACTTTC; cdr3_aa: CASSPRTEFTFSGANVLTF
v_call: TRBV20-1; cdr3_length: 15; j_call: TRBJ2-1; clone_size: .; d_call: TRBD2; cdr3_nt: TGCAGTGCTAGAGATGGGCGGGGGTCCTACAATGAGCAGTTCTTC; cdr3_aa: CSARDGRGSYNEQFF
v_call: TRBV7-9; cdr3_length: 11; j_call: TRBJ1-1; clone_size: .; d_call: .; cdr3_nt: TGTGCCAGCAGCTCAGAGGGGAGGGCTTTCTTT; cdr3_aa: CASSSEGRAFF
v_call: TRBV28; cdr3_length: 18; j_call: TRBJ2-6; clone_size: many; d_call: TRBD1; cdr3_nt: TGTGCCAGCAGCCCCTTTTTGGGACAGCTCTCTGGGGCCAACGTCCTGACTTTC; cdr3_aa: CASSPFLGQLSGANVLTF
v_call: TRBV12-3/TRBV12-4; cdr3_length: 17; j_call: TRBJ1-5; clone_size: .; d_call: TRBD1; cdr3_nt: TGTGCCAGCAGTGGATTACAGGGGGTTGGGAGCAATCAGCCCCAGCATTTT; cdr3_aa: CASSGLQGVGSNQPQHF
v_call: TRBV4-1; cdr3_length: 17; j_call: TRBJ1-1; clone_size: few; d_call: .; cdr3_nt: TGCGCCAGCAGCCGAGTATTTGTGGTCGGGGAATACCCTGAAGCTTTCTTT; cdr3_aa: CASSRVFVVGEYPEAFF
v_call: TRBV6-1; cdr3_length: 15; j_call: TRBJ2-7; clone_size: few; d_call: TRBD1; cdr3_nt: TGTGCCAGCAGTGGTTTCGGGACAGGTACCTCCGAGCAGTACTTC; cdr3_aa: CASSGFGTGTSEQYF